The source of this TCR beta chain is a study of cytomegalovirus exposure and HLA in healthy donors. The primer mix had 60 Vbeta and 13 Jbeta primers. The table came from immunoSEQ multiplex PCR; TCRdb's copy has only in-frame clones and leaves some out. Of over 200,000 clones listed, 70% to 85% were seen once; the top ten hold approximately 2.6%. A word on this clone: Its antigen remains unidentified.

Study-level findings and limits: Researchers left out some V segments, among them TRBV6-2 and TRBV6-3, as indistinguishable.

V was clipped by 5 bases and J by 10 bases; unmatched bases: 6. The CDR3 totals 12 residues. The V gene's germline CDR1 is SGHDN and CDR2 FVKESK. The sample comprised PBMCs. The origin of this receptor is a woman aged 55-70 years in good health and CMV-seropositive. J is TRBJ1-1 and V is TRBV14; 8 bases align to TRBD1. As DNA, the CDR3 is TGTGCCAGCAGCTTCGACAGGGGCGCAGCTTTCTTT. Encoded protein: CASSFDRGAAFF.